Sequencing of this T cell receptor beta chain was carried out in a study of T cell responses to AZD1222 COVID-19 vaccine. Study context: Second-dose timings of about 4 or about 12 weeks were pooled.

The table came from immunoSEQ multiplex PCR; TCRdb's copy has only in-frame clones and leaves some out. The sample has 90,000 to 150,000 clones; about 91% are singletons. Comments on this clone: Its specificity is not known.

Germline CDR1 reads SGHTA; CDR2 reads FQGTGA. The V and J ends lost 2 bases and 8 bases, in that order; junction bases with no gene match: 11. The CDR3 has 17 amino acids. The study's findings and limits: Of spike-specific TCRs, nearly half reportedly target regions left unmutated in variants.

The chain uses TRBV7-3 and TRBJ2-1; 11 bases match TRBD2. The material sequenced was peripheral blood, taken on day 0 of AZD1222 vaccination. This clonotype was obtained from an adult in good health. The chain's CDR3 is CASSLAPIAGGRDEQFF. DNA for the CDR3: TGTGCCAGCAGCTTAGCCCCAATAGCGGGGGGGCGGGATGAGCAGTTCTTC.